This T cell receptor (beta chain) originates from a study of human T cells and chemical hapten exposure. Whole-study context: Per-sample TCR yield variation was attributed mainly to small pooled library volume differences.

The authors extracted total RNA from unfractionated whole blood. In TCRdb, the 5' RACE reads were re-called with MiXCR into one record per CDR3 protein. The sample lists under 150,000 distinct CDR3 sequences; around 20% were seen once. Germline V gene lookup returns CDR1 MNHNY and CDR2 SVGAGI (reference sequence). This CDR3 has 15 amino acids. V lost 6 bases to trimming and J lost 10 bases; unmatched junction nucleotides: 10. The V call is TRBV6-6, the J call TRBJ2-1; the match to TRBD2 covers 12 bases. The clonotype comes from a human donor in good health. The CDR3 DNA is TGTGCCAGCAGCACCGGACTAGCGGGAACCTACGAGCAGTTCTTC. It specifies CASSTGLAGTYEQFF.